This T cell receptor beta chain was sequenced during a study of regulatory T cells. The primer mix had 52 TRBV and 13 TRBJ primers. Measured with immunoSEQ multiplex PCR; TCRdb has only the in-frame clones, and not every one. The sample carries roughly 15,000 clones, 92% recorded once. Source material: CD8+ T cells sorted from blood. This TCR came from a person aged 18 to 35 with CD3G deficiency.

The CDR3 coding sequence is TGTGCCAGCAGCTTGGGGTCCTGCTTTACAGACTCTGGAAACACCATATATTTT. Protein sequence: CASSLGSCFTDSGNTIYF. The chain links TRBV5-7 to TRBJ1-3; D unclear. TRBV5-7 counts as an open reading frame of uncertain function. The CDR3 sequence is 18 residues long. The germline V and J ends were trimmed by 0 bases and 0 bases, with 16 bases remaining between them.